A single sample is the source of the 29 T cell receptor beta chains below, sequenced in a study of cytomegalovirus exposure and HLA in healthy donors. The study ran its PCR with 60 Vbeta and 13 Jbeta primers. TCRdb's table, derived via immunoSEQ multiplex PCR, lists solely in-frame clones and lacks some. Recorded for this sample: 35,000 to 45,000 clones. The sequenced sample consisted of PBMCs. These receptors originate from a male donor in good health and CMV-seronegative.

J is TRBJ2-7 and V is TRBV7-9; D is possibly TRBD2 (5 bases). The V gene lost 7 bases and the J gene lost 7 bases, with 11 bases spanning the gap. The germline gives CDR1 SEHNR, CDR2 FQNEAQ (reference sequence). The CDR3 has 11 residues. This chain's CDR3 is CASTMAGEQYF. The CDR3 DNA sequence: TGTGCCAGCACCATGGCGGGTGAGCAGTACTTC.

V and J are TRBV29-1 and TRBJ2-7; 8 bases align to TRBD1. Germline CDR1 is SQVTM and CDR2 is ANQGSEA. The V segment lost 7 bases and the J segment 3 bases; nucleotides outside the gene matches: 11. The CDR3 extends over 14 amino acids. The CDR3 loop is CSATRGPPLYEQYF. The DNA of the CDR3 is TGCAGCGCCACCAGGGGGCCTCCCCTCTACGAGCAGTACTTC.

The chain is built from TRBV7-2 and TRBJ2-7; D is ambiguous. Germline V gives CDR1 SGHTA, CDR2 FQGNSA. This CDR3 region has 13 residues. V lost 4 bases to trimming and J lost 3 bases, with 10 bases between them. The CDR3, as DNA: TGTGCCAGCAGCTCCCACGCACTCTACGAGCAGTACTTC. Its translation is CASSSHALYEQYF.

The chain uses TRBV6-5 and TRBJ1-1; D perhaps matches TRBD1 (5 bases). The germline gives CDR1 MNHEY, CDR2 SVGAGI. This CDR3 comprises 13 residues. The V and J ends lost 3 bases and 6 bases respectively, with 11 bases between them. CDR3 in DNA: TGTGCCAGCAGTTATAGCAGGGTCGCTGAAGCTTTCTTT. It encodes CASSYSRVAEAFF.

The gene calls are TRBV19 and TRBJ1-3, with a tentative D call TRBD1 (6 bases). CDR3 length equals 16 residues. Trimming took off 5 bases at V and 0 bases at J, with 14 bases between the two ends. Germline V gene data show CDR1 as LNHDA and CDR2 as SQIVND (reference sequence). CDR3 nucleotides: TGTGCCAGTAGTGGAAGGACAGCCGTCTCTGGAAACACCATATATTTT. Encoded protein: CASSGRTAVSGNTIYF.

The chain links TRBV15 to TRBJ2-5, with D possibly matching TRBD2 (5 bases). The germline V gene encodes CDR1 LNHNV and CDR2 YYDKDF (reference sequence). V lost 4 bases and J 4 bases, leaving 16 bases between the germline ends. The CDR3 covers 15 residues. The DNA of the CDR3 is TGTGCCACCAGCACCCCTGGACTGGGGTTAGAGACCCAGTACTTC. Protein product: CATSTPGLGLETQYF.

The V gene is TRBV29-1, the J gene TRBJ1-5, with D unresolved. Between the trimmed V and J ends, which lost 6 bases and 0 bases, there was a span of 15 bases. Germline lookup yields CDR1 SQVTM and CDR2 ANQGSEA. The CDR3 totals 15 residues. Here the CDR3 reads CSVTYSQFSNQPQHF. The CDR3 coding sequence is TGCAGCGTCACCTATTCACAGTTTAGCAATCAGCCCCAGCATTTT.

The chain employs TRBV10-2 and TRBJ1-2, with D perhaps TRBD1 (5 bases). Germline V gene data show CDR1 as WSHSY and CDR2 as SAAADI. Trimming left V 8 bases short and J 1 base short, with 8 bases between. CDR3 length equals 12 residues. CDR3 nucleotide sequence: TGCGCCAGCCGGGGGAGTAACTATGGCTACACCTTC. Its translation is CASRGSNYGYTF.

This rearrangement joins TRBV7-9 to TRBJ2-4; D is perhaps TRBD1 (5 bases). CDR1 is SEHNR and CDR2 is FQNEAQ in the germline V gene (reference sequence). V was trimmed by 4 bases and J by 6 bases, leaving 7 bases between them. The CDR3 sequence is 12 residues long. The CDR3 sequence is CASSSQGNIQYF. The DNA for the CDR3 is TGTGCCAGCAGCTCTCAGGGAAACATTCAGTACTTC.

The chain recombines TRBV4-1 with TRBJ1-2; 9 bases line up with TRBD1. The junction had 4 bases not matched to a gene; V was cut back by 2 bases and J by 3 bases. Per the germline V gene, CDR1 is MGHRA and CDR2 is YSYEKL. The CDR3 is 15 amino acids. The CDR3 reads CASSQYWTGDYGYTF. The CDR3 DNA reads TGCGCCAGCAGCCAATATTGGACAGGGGACTATGGCTACACCTTC.

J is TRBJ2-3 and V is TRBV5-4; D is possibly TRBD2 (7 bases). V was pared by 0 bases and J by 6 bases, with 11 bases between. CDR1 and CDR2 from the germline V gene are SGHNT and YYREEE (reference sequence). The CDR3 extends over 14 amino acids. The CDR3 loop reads CASSLGGGEDTQYF. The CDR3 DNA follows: TGTGCCAGCAGCTTGGGGGGGGGCGAGGATACGCAGTATTTT.

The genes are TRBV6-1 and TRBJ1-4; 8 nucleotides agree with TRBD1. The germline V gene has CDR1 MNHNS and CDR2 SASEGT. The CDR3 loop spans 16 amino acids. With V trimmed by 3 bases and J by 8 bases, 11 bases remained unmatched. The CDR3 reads CASSEDRAGRGEKLFF. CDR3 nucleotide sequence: TGTGCCAGCAGTGAGGACAGGGCCGGTAGGGGGGAAAAACTGTTTTTT.

This CDR3 reads CASSLLTGSYEQYF. The CDR3 nucleotides are TGTGCCAGCAGCTTATTGACAGGGAGCTACGAGCAGTACTTC. The rearrangement uses TRBV5-4 and TRBJ2-7, with 7 bases fitting TRBD1. Germline loops: CDR1 SGHNT, CDR2 YYREEE (reference sequence). The V and J ends lost 2 bases and 3 bases, in that order; junction bases with no gene match: 5. This CDR3 region has 14 residues. The whole variable domain, remainder taken from reference TRBV5-4 and TRBJ2-7, is ETGVTQSPTHLIKTRGQQVTLRCSSQSGHNTVSWYQQALGQGPQFIFQYYREEENGRGNFPPRFSGLQFPNYSSELNVNALELDDSALYLCASSLLTGSYEQYFGPGTRLTVT.

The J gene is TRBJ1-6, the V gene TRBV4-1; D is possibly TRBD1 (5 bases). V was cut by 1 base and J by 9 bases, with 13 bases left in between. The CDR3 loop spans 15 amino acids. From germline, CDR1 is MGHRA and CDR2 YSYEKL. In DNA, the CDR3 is TGCGCCAGCAGCCAAGTTCCAGGGTTCATTTCACCCCTCCACTTT. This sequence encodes CASSQVPGFISPLHF.

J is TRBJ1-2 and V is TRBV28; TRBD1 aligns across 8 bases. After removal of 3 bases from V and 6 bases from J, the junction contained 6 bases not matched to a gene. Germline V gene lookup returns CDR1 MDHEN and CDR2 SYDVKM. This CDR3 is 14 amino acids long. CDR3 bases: TGTGCCAGCAGTTTTGCAGGGGGCTTGAATGGCTACACCTTC. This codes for CASSFAGGLNGYTF.

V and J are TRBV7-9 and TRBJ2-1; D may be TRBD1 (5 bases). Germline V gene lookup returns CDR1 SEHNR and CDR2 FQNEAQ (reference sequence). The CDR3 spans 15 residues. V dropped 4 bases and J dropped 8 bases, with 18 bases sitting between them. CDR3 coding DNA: TGTGCCAGCAGCTCGCGACAGAGTCGCAGTGATGAGCAGTTCTTC. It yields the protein CASSSRQSRSDEQFF. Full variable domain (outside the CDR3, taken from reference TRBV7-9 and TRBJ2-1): DTGVSQNPRHKITKRGQNVTFRCDPISEHNRLYWYRQTLGQGPEFLTYFQNEAQLEKSRLLSDRFSAERPKGSFSTLEIQRTEQGDSAMYLCASSSRQSRSDEQFFGPGTRLTVL.

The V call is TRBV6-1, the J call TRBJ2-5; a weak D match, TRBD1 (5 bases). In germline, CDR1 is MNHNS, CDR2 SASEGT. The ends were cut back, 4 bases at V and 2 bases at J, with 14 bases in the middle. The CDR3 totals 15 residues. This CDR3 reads CASSGRQLMQETQYF. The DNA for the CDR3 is TGTGCCAGCAGTGGGAGACAGCTAATGCAAGAGACCCAGTACTTC.

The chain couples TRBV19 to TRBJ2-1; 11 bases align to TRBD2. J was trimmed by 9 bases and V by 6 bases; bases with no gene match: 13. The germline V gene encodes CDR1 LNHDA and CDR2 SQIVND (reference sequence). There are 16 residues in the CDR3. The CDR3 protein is CASRPSSGGMYGEQFF. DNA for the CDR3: TGTGCCAGTAGGCCGTCTAGCGGGGGGATGTACGGTGAGCAGTTCTTC.

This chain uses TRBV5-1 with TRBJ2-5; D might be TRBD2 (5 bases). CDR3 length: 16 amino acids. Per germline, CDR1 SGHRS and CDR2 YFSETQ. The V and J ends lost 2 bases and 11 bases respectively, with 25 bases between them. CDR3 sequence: CASSFAGPVATGEQYF. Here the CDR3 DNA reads TGCGCCAGCAGCTTCGCAGGCCCAGTTGCGACTGGGGAGCAGTACTTC.

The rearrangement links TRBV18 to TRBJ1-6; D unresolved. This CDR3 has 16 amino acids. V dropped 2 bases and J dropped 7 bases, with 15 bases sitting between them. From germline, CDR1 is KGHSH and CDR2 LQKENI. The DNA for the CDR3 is TGTGCCAGCTCACCAGAAGACCGTTCGAGGAATTCACCCCTCCACTTT. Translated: CASSPEDRSRNSPLHF.

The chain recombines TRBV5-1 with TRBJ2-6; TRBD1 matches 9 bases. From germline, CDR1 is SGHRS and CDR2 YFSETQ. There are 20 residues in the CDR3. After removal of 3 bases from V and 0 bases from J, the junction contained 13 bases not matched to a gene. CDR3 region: CASSSTTNRGPNSGANVLTF. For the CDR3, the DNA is TGCGCCAGCAGCTCAACTACTAACAGGGGGCCGAACTCTGGGGCCAACGTCCTGACTTTC.

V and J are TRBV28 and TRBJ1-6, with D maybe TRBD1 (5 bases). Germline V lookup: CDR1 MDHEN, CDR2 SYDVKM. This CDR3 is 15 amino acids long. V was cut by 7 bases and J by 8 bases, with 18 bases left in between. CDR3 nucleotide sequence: TGTGCCAGCACGAACCGGACACGGTACGATTCACCCCTCCACTTT. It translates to CASTNRTRYDSPLHF.

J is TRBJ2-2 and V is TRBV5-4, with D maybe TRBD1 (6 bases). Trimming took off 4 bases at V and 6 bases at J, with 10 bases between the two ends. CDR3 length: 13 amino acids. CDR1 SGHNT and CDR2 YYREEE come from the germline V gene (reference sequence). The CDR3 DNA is TGTGCCAGCAGCCAAGGGACATCCGGGGAGCTGTTTTTT. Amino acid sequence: CASSQGTSGELFF.

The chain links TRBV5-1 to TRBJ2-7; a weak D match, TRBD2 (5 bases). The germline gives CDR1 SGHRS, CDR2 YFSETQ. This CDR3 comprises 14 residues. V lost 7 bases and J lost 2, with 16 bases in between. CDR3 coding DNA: TGCGCCAGCCGCCCGGGGATCCCCCCCTACGAGCAGTACTTC. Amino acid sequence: CASRPGIPPYEQYF.

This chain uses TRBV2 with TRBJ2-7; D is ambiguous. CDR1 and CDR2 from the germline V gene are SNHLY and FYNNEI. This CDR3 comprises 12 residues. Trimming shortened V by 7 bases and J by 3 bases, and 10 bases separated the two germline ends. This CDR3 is CASNLGVYEQYF. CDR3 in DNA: TGTGCCAGCAACCTTGGAGTCTACGAGCAGTACTTC.

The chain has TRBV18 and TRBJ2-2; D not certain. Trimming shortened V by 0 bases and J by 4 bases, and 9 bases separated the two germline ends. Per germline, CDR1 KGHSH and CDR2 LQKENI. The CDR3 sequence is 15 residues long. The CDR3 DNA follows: TGTGCCAGCTCACCACCGAGCGTCAGCACCGGGGAGCTGTTTTTT. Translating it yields CASSPPSVSTGELFF.

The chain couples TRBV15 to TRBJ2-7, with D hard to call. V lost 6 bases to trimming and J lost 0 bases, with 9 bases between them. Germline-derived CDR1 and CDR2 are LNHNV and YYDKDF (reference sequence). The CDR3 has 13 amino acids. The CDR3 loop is CATRAESSYEQYF. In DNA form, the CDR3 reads TGTGCCACCAGGGCGGAGTCCTCCTACGAGCAGTACTTC.

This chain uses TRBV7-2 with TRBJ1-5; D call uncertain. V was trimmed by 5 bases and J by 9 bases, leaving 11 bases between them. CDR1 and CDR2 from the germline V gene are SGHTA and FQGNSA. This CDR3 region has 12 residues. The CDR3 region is CASSRRPGPQHF. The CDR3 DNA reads TGTGCCAGCAGCCGGAGGCCAGGGCCCCAGCATTTT. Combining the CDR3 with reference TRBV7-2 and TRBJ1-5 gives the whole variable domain GAGVSQSPSNKVTEKGKDVELRCDPISGHTALYWYRQSLGQGLEFLIYFQGNSAPDKSGLPSDRFSAERTGGSVSTLTIQRTQQEDSAVYLCASSRRPGPQHFGDGTRLSIL.

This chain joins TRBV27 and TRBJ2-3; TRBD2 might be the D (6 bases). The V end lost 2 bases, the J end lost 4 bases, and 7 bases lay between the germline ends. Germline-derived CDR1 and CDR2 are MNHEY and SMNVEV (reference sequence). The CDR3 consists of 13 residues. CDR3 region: CASSLRRADTQYF. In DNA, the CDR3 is TGTGCCAGCAGTTTAAGGAGGGCAGATACGCAGTATTTT.